This TCR beta chain was recorded in a study of blood T cell repertoires in COVID-19. Study in general: Both acute and convalescent COVID-19 samples were obtained from the United States, Italy and Spain. Nucleic acid was either cDNA or gDNA, and it came from T cells, B-cell-depleted T cells, or PBMCs.

This CDR3 is 16 amino acids long. Trimming shortened V by 3 bases and J by 2 bases, and 17 bases separated the two germline ends. Germline values: CDR1 SGHNT, CDR2 YENEEA. Assay used: immunoSEQ multiplex PCR; TCRdb lists only in-frame clones, some missing. The table lists about 62,000 clones, about four fifths of them singletons. The sequence was collected from a woman between 50 and 59 years old with active or convalescent COVID-19. Sample: peripheral blood. V and J are TRBV11-3 and TRBJ2-7; D might be TRBD1 (6 bases). CDR3 in amino acids: CASSFVGAGPPYEQYF. The CDR3 DNA is TGTGCCAGCAGCTTTGTGGGGGCGGGCCCTCCCTACGAGCAGTACTTC.